The 19 T cell receptor beta chains given below trace back to one sample, sequenced in a study of read filtering for tumor transcriptome and immune sequencing. Molecular barcoded adaptors covering alpha/delta and beta/gamma chains were used on roughly 400 ng RNA. TCRdb used MiXCR to reprocess the reads, holding one entry per CDR3 protein. The table has 5,000 to 6,500 distinct CDR3 sequences, about 20% seen once; the top ten hold roughly 24%. The sequencing sample was made of a population of CD138-negative cells sorted from bone marrow. These receptors came from a donor at least 40 years old with multiple myeloma.

Points on this clonotype: This may be a read error, as it is one base from a much larger clone. This chain connects TRBV7-9 to TRBJ2-5; D is unresolved. Trimming shortened V by 5 bases and J by 7 bases, and 14 bases separated the two germline ends. This CDR3 is 13 amino acids long. Germline V lookup: CDR1 SEHNR, CDR2 FQNEAQ (reference sequence). The CDR3 bases are TGTGCCAGCAGCCAAGGCGGATTGGGGACCCAGTACTTC. Protein: CASSQGGLGTQYF.

This clonotype was seen once. One end of the junction fails to match germline, which may point to a read error. The rearrangement joins TRBV4-1 to TRBJ1-4, with 7 bases matching TRBD1. Germline V gives CDR1 MGHRA, CDR2 YSYEKL. This CDR3 spans 16 amino acids. CDR3 sequence reads: CASSQVGSQGGEKPLF. Written as DNA, the CDR3 is TGCGCCAGCAGCCAAGTCGGATCGCAGGGGGGAGAAAAACCGCTTTTT.

By frequency in the sample, this clonotype is medium-sized. The V call is TRBV2, the J call TRBJ2-1; 13 bases agree with TRBD2. The V gene end was trimmed by 6 bases and the J gene end by 4 bases; junction bases not matched to a gene: 3. Germline V gene data show CDR1 as SNHLY and CDR2 as FYNNEI. The CDR3 is 15 amino acids. The CDR3 sequence is CASRTGLAGYNEQFF. The CDR3 nucleotides are TGTGCCAGCAGAACGGGACTAGCGGGATACAATGAGCAGTTCTTC.

This clonotype was counted many times. The V gene is TRBV9, the J gene TRBJ2-1; D possibly matches TRBD1 or TRBD2 (5 bases each). Germline CDR1 SGDLS, CDR2 YYNGEE. The CDR3 sequence is 19 residues long. V shed 3 bases and J shed 2 bases, with 24 bases lying between them. DNA for the CDR3: TGTGCCAGCAGCGAGCCCCCCAGGGACCCTCAAGACCCCTACAATGAGCAGTTCTTC. Its protein product is CASSEPPRDPQDPYNEQFF.

This clonotype has at least ten counts. The rearrangement uses TRBV20-1 and TRBJ2-3; 12 bases are a match to TRBD2. Trimming took 6 bases from V and 1 from J; bases not matched to a gene: 2. Germline-derived CDR1 and CDR2 are DFQATT and SNEGSKA (reference sequence). The CDR3 has 14 residues. The CDR3 region is CSARTSGGTDTQYF. CDR3 DNA: TGCAGTGCCCGGACTAGCGGGGGCACAGATACGCAGTATTTT.

This clonotype was observed at least ten times. The chain couples TRBV6-6 to TRBJ1-5, with 9 nucleotides matching TRBD1. The CDR3 totals 16 residues. CDR1 and CDR2 from the germline V gene are MNHNY and SVGAGI (reference sequence). Germline trimming cut 2 bases from V and 1 base from J; bases unmatched to any gene: 3. Here the CDR3 reads CASSYRQGVSNQPQHF. The CDR3 nucleotides read TGTGCCAGCAGTTACCGACAGGGGGTAAGCAATCAGCCCCAGCATTTT.

In this sample, this clonotype turned up many times. This chain links TRBV11-2 with TRBJ1-2, with D hard to call. CDR1 is SGHAT and CDR2 is FQNNGV in the germline V gene. The CDR3 extends over 14 amino acids. V lost 0 bases and J 5 bases, leaving 10 bases between the germline ends. The CDR3 nucleotides are TGTGCCAGCAGCTTAGATTTAGTTTCTTATGGCTACACCTTC. This translates into CASSLDLVSYGYTF.

This clonotype was recorded many times. This chain uses TRBV2 with TRBJ1-5; no firm D call. Looked up from germline, CDR1 is SNHLY and CDR2 is FYNNEI. The CDR3 runs to 14 residues. Deletions cut 4 bases from V and 0 bases from J, with 7 bases between. CDR3 coding DNA: TGTGCCAGCAGTGGAACAGTTAGCAATCAGCCCCAGCATTTT. As protein: CASSGTVSNQPQHF.

This clonotype is medium-sized (0.01 to 0.1%). The rearrangement links TRBV7-9 to TRBJ2-6; D gene ambiguous. Germline CDR1 and CDR2: SEHNR and FQNEAQ (reference sequence). Trimming removed 1 base from V and 0 bases from J, with 4 bases in between. The CDR3 spans 15 residues. CDR3 DNA: TGTGCCAGCAGCTTAGAAGGCTCTGGGGCCAACGTCCTGACTTTC. It translates to CASSLEGSGANVLTF. The full variable domain, rest sourced from reference TRBV7-9 and TRBJ2-6, is DTGVSQNPRHKITKRGQNVTFRCDPISEHNRLYWYRQTLGQGPEFLTYFQNEAQLEKSRLLSDRFSAERPKGSFSTLEIQRTEQGDSAMYLCASSLEGSGANVLTFGAGSRLTVL.

This clonotype was seen a few times. With a much larger clone just one base away, this may be a read error. The rearrangement links TRBV28 to TRBJ2-1; D possibly corresponds to TRBD2 (5 bases). Germline V lookup: CDR1 MDHEN, CDR2 SYDVKM. This CDR3 has 14 residues. Trimming removed 6 bases from V and 6 bases from J, with 15 bases in between. CDR3 in DNA: TGTGCCAGCAGCACTAGGCGGCCCTGCAATGAGCAGTTCTTC. It specifies CASSTRRPCNEQFF. Combining the CDR3 with reference TRBV28 and TRBJ2-1 gives the whole variable domain DVKVTQSSRYLVKRTGEKVFLECVQDMDHENMFWYRQDPGLGLRLIYFSYDVKMKEKGDIPEGYSVSREKKERFSLILESASTNQTSMYLCASSTRRPCNEQFFGPGTRLTVL.

This clonotype was recorded many times. J is TRBJ2-6 and V is TRBV27; D remains unclear. The CDR3 extends over 14 amino acids. Per germline, CDR1 MNHEY and CDR2 SMNVEV (reference sequence). Trimming left V 6 bases short and J 3 bases short, with 9 bases between. The CDR3 nucleotides are TGTGCCAGCAGACTGGGTGGTGGGGCCAACGTCCTGACTTTC. This gives the protein CASRLGGGANVLTF.

This clonotype was recorded many times. This chain connects TRBV19 to TRBJ2-7; 7 positions match TRBD2. The germline V gene encodes CDR1 LNHDA and CDR2 SQIVND (reference sequence). V gave up 5 bases and J gave up 0 bases; unmatched junction bases: 4. The CDR3 sequence is 14 residues long. In DNA, the CDR3 is TGTGCCAGTAGTCGAACTAGCGTCTCCTACGAGCAGTACTTC. This gives the protein CASSRTSVSYEQYF.

Points on this clonotype: One end of the junction is discordant with germline, which a read error may explain. The rearrangement links TRBV12-3 or TRBV12-4 to TRBJ2-5; no firm D call. CDR3 size: 12 residues. CDR3 sequence reads: CAGSPLAETQYF. The CDR3 DNA reads TGTGCCGGCAGTCCCCTGGCAGAGACCCAGTACTTC.

Concerning this clonotype itself: This likely stems from a read error, as it lies one base from a far larger clone. The chain links TRBV6-5 to TRBJ1-1; TRBD1 matches at 7 bases. Germline V gives CDR1 MNHEY, CDR2 SVGAGI. J gave up 7 bases and V 5 bases, and 19 bases lay outside the gene matches. This CDR3 contains 17 residues. The CDR3 loop reads CASSKTRQGHRPHEAFF. The CDR3 coding sequence is TGTGCCAGCAGTAAGACTAGACAGGGTCATCGTCCCCATGAAGCTTTCTTT.

This clonotype is categorized as medium-sized. The V and J genes are TRBV29-1 and TRBJ2-3, with TRBD2 matching 8 bases. The V and J ends lost 6 bases and 0 bases, in that order; junction bases with no gene match: 11. CDR1 and CDR2 from the germline V gene are SQVTM and ANQGSEA. This CDR3 is 16 amino acids long. The CDR3: CSVRTTGTRSTDTQYF. The CDR3 nucleotides are TGCAGCGTCCGCACCACCGGGACTAGAAGCACAGATACGCAGTATTTT.

This clonotype was recorded only once. The CDR3 carries no conserved terminal phenylalanine or tryptophan, so it likely arises from a read error. This sequence joins TRBV24-1 and TRBJ2-1, with D perhaps matching TRBD2 (5 bases). The V and J ends lost 2 bases and 9 bases respectively, with 16 bases between them. The CDR3 covers 15 residues. Per the germline V gene, CDR1 is KGHDR and CDR2 is SFDVKD. The chain's CDR3 is CATSDSGLGFGEQFL. The CDR3 DNA reads as TGTGCCACCAGTGATTCCGGACTGGGGTTTGGTGAGCAGTTCCTC.

This clonotype qualifies as medium-sized (0.01 to 0.1%). This sequence joins TRBV25-1 and TRBJ2-1; TRBD1 or TRBD2 may be the D gene (5 bases each). V was clipped by 7 bases and J by 12 bases, with 19 bases between them. The germline CDR1 and CDR2 sequences are MGHDK and SYGVNS. This CDR3 region has 13 residues. The CDR3 bases are TGTGCCAGCACCTACCGGGGCGGAAAGGGGCAGTTCTTC. Translation gives CASTYRGGKGQFF.

This clonotype is medium-sized in the sample. J is TRBJ2-6 and V is TRBV15; D uncertain. The CDR3 extends over 16 amino acids. V was trimmed by 5 bases and J by 1 base, leaving 12 bases between them. Germline V gives CDR1 LNHNV, CDR2 YYDKDF (reference sequence). CDR3 sequence (DNA): TGTGCCACCAGCGGAGTATTCCAATCTGGGGCCAACGTCCTGACTTTC. Protein product: CATSGVFQSGANVLTF.

This clonotype has at least ten counts. The chain carries TRBV27 and TRBJ1-6; D gene uncertain. The CDR3 is 17 amino acids. With 3 bases removed from V and 0 bases from J, the gap between germline ends came to 12 bases. Germline values: CDR1 MNHEY, CDR2 SMNVEV (reference sequence). CDR3 DNA: TGTGCCAGCAGTTTGGACTTCCTGAGCTCCTATAATTCACCCCTCCACTTT. It specifies CASSLDFLSSYNSPLHF.